The 18 T cell receptor beta chains listed next were all sequenced from one sample in a study of siplizumab effects on memory and regulatory T cells. The protocol was immunoSEQ multiplex PCR, while the TCRdb copy is restricted to in-frame clones and leaves out a portion. The sample carries 99,000 or so clones, about 93% recorded once. Sequencing used non-Treg CD4+ T cells sorted from blood. The source of these receptors is a human donor in good health.

The V call is TRBV21-1, the J call TRBJ2-7; the DNA was not compared with TRBD2, the D call given in the table. TRBV21-1 is designated a pseudogene. This CDR3 has 14 amino acids. CDR3 loop: CASSNNCPSYEQYF. The CDR3 DNA reads as TGTGCCAGCAGCAATAACTGTCCCTCCTACGAGCAGTACTTC.

The chain uses TRBV10-2 and TRBJ1-3; a possible D gene is TRBD1 (5 bases). There are 11 residues in the CDR3. With 9 bases removed from V and 7 bases from J, the gap between germline ends came to 10 bases. The germline V gene has CDR1 WSHSY and CDR2 SAAADI. CDR3 residues: CASGEGNTIYF. DNA of the CDR3: TGCGCCAGTGGAGAGGGGAACACCATATATTTT.

This sequence joins TRBV9 and TRBJ1-1, with 7 bases lining up with TRBD1. Germline CDR1 and CDR2: SGDLS and YYNGEE. J lost 10 bases, V lost 0 bases, and 3 bases had no gene match. This CDR3 spans 12 amino acids. This CDR3 reads CASSVEQGRAFF. In DNA form, the CDR3 reads TGTGCCAGCAGCGTAGAACAGGGGCGAGCTTTCTTT. The complete variable domain, with remaining parts taken from reference TRBV9 and TRBJ1-1, reads DSGVTQTPKHLITATGQRVTLRCSPRSGDLSVYWYQQSLDQGLQFLIQYYNGEERAKGNILERFSAQQFPDLHSELNLSSLELGDSALYFCASSVEQGRAFFGQGTRLTVV.

The rearrangement joins TRBV10-3 to TRBJ1-1, with a tentative D call TRBD1 (6 bases). The CDR3 is 15 amino acids. Trimming took off 6 bases at V and 0 bases at J, with 14 bases between the two ends. Germline assignment: CDR1 ENHRY and CDR2 SYGVKD. The CDR3: CAISKEGQLNTEAFF. Written as DNA, the CDR3 is TGTGCCATCAGCAAAGAGGGACAACTGAACACTGAAGCTTTCTTT.

The V call is TRBV4-2, the J call TRBJ2-3; no definite D call. The germline V and J ends were trimmed by 2 bases and 0 bases, with 6 bases remaining between them. From germline, CDR1 is LGHNA and CDR2 YNFKEQ. The CDR3 has 14 amino acids. CDR3 sequence reads: CASSQHASTDTQYF. CDR3 coding DNA: TGTGCCAGCAGCCAACACGCTAGCACAGATACGCAGTATTTT.

The chain combines TRBV30 with TRBJ1-5, with D unresolved. CDR3 length equals 13 residues. Germline loops: CDR1 GTSNPN, CDR2 SVGIG (reference sequence). The V end was cut by 2 bases, the J end by 2 bases, with 7 bases between. The CDR3 DNA follows: TGTGCCTGGAGTTATCAAGGCAATCAGCCCCAGCATTTT. It specifies CAWSYQGNQPQHF. Supplemented by reference TRBV30 and TRBJ1-5, the full variable domain reads SQTIHQWPATLVQPVGSPLSLECTVEGTSNPNLYWYRQAAGRGLQLLFYSVGIGQISSEVPQNLSASRPQDRQFILSSKKLLLSDSGFYLCAWSYQGNQPQHFGDGTRLSIL.

The rearrangement joins TRBV6-1 to TRBJ2-3; possible D gene TRBD1, 5 bases. Trimming stripped 7 bases from V and 5 bases from J, with 16 bases between. CDR1 and CDR2 (germline): MNHNS, SASEGT. The length of the CDR3 is 14 residues. CDR3 protein: CASNNRQRLDTQYF. The CDR3 DNA sequence: TGTGCCAGCAACAACCGACAGCGTTTAGATACGCAGTATTTT.

J is TRBJ2-5 and V is TRBV7-8; 10 bases map to TRBD2. Germline CDR1 and CDR2: SGHVS and FQNEAQ. The CDR3 runs to 15 residues. J gave up 5 bases and V 6 bases, and 9 bases lay outside the gene matches. The CDR3 loop reads CASRSKLAGKETQYF. In nucleotides, the CDR3 is TGTGCCAGCAGATCTAAACTAGCGGGAAAGGAGACCCAGTACTTC. The full variable domain, in which reference TRBV7-8 and TRBJ2-5 provide the parts outside the CDR3, is GAGVSQSPRYKVAKRGQDVALRCDPISGHVSLFWYQQALGQGPEFLTYFQNEAQLDKSGLPSDRFFAERPEGSVSTLKIQRTQQEDSAVYLCASRSKLAGKETQYFGPGTRLLVL.

This clone is a singleton in its sample. The rearrangement joins TRBV7-8 to TRBJ2-5; TRBD2 might be the D (6 bases). Trimming cost V 4 bases and J 7 bases, with 16 bases left between them. The CDR3 has 14 amino acids. Germline V CDR1 and CDR2: SGHVS, FQNEAQ. The CDR3 DNA is TGTGCCAGCAGCTCTGGGCCGGGACTCGCGACCCAGTACTTC. As protein: CASSSGPGLATQYF.

The genes are TRBV18 and TRBJ2-1; D possibly uses TRBD1 or TRBD2 (6 bases each). CDR3 length: 14 residues. Germline values: CDR1 KGHSH, CDR2 LQKENI. V was trimmed by 3 bases and J by 7 bases, leaving 13 bases between them. This CDR3 is CASSPSGGGNEQFF. CDR3 nucleotide sequence: TGTGCCAGCTCACCGTCCGGGGGCGGGAATGAGCAGTTCTTC.

V gene TRBV5-1 combines with J gene TRBJ2-5; possible D gene TRBD2, 5 bases. The V end lost 5 bases, the J end lost 2 bases, and 13 bases lay between the germline ends. This CDR3 has 14 amino acids. CDR1 SGHRS and CDR2 YFSETQ come from the germline V gene. For the CDR3, the DNA is TGCGCCAGCAGGTATGGACTCACTCAAGAGACCCAGTACTTC. Encoded protein: CASRYGLTQETQYF. Full variable domain (remainder filled in from reference TRBV5-1 and TRBJ2-5): KAGVTQTPRYLIKTRGQQVTLSCSPISGHRSVSWYQQTPGQGLQFLFEYFSETQRNKGNFPGRFSGRQFSNSRSEMNVSTLELGDSALYLCASRYGLTQETQYFGPGTRLLVL.

The rearrangement joins TRBV11-1 to TRBJ2-7; tentative D call: TRBD1 (6 bases). Germline CDR1 SGHAT, CDR2 FQDESV (reference sequence). V lost 5 bases and J lost 2, with 16 bases in between. The CDR3 has 15 amino acids. The CDR3, as DNA: TGTGCCAGCAGCCCCAATTTAGGGGGAACCTACGAGCAGTACTTC. Its protein product is CASSPNLGGTYEQYF.

The chain uses TRBV11-2 and TRBJ1-1; a possible D gene is TRBD1 (6 bases). CDR3 length equals 13 residues. Germline assignment: CDR1 SGHAT and CDR2 FQNNGV. Trimming took 2 bases from V and 4 from J, leaving 8 bases between them. CDR3 sequence reads: CASSLIGGTEAFF. The CDR3 nucleotides are TGTGCCAGCAGCTTAATAGGGGGCACTGAAGCTTTCTTT.

The CDR3 region is CAWTPPSATYEQYF. The DNA for the CDR3 is TGTGCCTGGACCCCCCCCTCGGCTACCTACGAGCAGTACTTC. V gene TRBV30 combines with J gene TRBJ2-7; D uncertain. The V and J ends lost 4 bases and 2 bases respectively, with 15 bases between them. CDR1 is GTSNPN, CDR2 SVGIG, per germline (reference sequence). CDR3 length equals 14 residues.

This clone was detected a few times. This chain links TRBV25-1 with TRBJ2-1, with 8 positions matching TRBD2. The CDR3 runs to 16 residues. The germline gives CDR1 MGHDK, CDR2 SYGVNS. V lost 4 bases to trimming and J lost 9 bases; unmatched junction nucleotides: 14. CDR3 protein: CASSVRGRAGDGEQFF. CDR3 sequence (DNA): TGTGCCAGCAGTGTGCGGGGGAGAGCGGGAGATGGTGAGCAGTTCTTC.

This clone appeared a single time. This chain joins TRBV9 and TRBJ2-3; 13 bases are shared with TRBD2. CDR1 and CDR2 (germline): SGDLS, YYNGEE. The CDR3 is 17 residues long. Germline trimming cut 0 bases from V and 6 bases from J; bases unmatched to any gene: 7. The CDR3 loop reads CASSVEIGTSGMDTQYF. CDR3 DNA sequence: TGTGCCAGCAGCGTAGAAATAGGGACTAGCGGGATGGATACGCAGTATTTT.

V is TRBV7-9 and J is TRBJ1-1; D remains unclear. Between the trimmed V and J ends, which lost 5 bases and 1 base, there was a span of 8 bases. CDR1 and CDR2 (germline): SEHNR, FQNEAQ (reference sequence). There are 13 residues in the CDR3. Written as DNA, the CDR3 is TGTGCCAGCAGCACGTCATGGAACACTGAAGCTTTCTTT. Its translation is CASSTSWNTEAFF.

J is TRBJ2-7 and V is TRBV25-1; D is perhaps TRBD1 (5 bases). CDR3 length equals 14 residues. Germline assignment: CDR1 MGHDK and CDR2 SYGVNS. The V end lost 1 base, the J end lost 2 bases, and 9 bases lay between the germline ends. The CDR3 reads CASSELQGTYEQYF. CDR3 DNA sequence: TGTGCCAGCAGTGAATTGCAGGGCACCTACGAGCAGTACTTC.